This T cell receptor beta chain was observed in a study of T-cell reconstitution after alpha-beta-depleted transplantation in children. The library targeted TCRbeta and was prepared with unique molecular identifiers. From the PCR reads, TCRdb called clonotypes with MiXCR, one entry per CDR3 protein. The sample lists around 600,000 distinct CDR3 sequences; 15% to 20% were seen once. The germline gives CDR1 SGHRS, CDR2 YFSETQ. After removal of 7 bases from V and 2 bases from J, the junction contained 0 bases not matched to a gene. This CDR3 is built from 12 residues. This chain uses TRBV5-1 with TRBJ2-1, with TRBD2 identical over 7 bases. The sample consisted of PBMCs from the stem cell graft donor, taken from the stem cell graft. This TCR came from a human donor who donated a stem cell graft to a child with acute myeloid leukemia. The CDR3 DNA reads TGCGCCAGCGGGGGGGCCTACAATGAGCAGTTCTTC. It yields the protein CASGGAYNEQFF. Complete variable domain (other parts from reference TRBV5-1 and TRBJ2-1): KAGVTQTPRYLIKTRGQQVTLSCSPISGHRSVSWYQQTPGQGLQFLFEYFSETQRNKGNFPGRFSGRQFSNSRSEMNVSTLELGDSALYLCASGGAYNEQFFGPGTRLTVL.